This TCR beta chain was sequenced during a study of blood T cell repertoires in COVID-19 (dated by TCRdb to about 2020). Regarding the research as a whole: Samples covering the acute and convalescent phases of COVID-19 were provided by collaborators in the United States, Italy and Spain. The sample metadata nearly always contained a de-identified subject ID, COVID-19 status, age in years and sex. The prospective study material was composed of cDNA or gDNA derived from T cells, B-cell-depleted T cells, or PBMCs. Samples came from the ongoing ImmuneRACE study (first 160 participants) plus 1,254 subjects from 6 global collaborators. Subjects who had been exposed to COVID-19, were actively infected with it, or had recovered from it provided the deeply sampled blood TCRbeta repertoires that made up the dataset. The repertoires were made available in a free public database intended to serve as a resource for research on the immune response to SARS-CoV-2. HLA class I and class II types, where available, came from metadata supplied by the sample provider rather than from assay-based typing. The paper as a whole reports these results and caveats: The quantity of clinical and demographic metadata differed by source and by participant and was supplied without curation.

From its cysteine to its phenylalanine, the CDR3 spans 15 amino acids. Only CDR3 DNA is held: 45 bases, read in frame from base 1. CDR1 and CDR2, per the germline V gene, are SGHTA and FQGTGA. Trimming costs V 4 bases and J 4 bases, and their ends lie 16 bases apart. Whole blood was collected in K2EDTA tubes by collaborating institutions according to the institutions' own protocols. Collaborator samples were shipped for TCRbeta analysis as frozen whole blood, isolated PBMCs, or DNA extracted from either sample type. The immunoSEQ Assay, a bias-controlled multiplex PCR, was used to amplify TCRbeta CDR3 regions from genomic DNA. On the study's bioinformatics: The number of nucleated cells in each sample was estimated from the amplification of reference gene primers within the assay. To quantify the absolute abundance of each unique TCRbeta CDR3 rearrangement, sequence reads were collapsed and filtered. For each sample, productive Simpson clonality was calculated as the square root of Simpson's diversity index over productive rearrangements. The clones in this table, taken by TCRdb from immuneACCESS, are in-frame only. Not every clone is retained; where verified, under half of the shortfall comes from an unresolved V gene, and the cause of the rest is unknown. D and trimming come from the DNA, and the V and J calls and clone size come from that table. This sample comprises roughly 130,000 clones, around 85% of them detected only once. Together, the top ten hold around 15% of the sample.

With respect to this clone: Its recognized antigen is unknown. Base-call qualities are not available, and no considerably larger clone is one nucleotide away.

The source of this sequence is a woman between 50 and 59 years old with acute or convalescent COVID-19. Sequencing was performed on peripheral blood. The receptor chain draws on TRBV7-3 and TRBJ1-2, with the D gene not clear enough to name. In nucleotide form, the sequence is TGTGCCAGCAGCTCCAACAGTGACCTGGGCTATGGCTACACCTTC. It translates as CASSSNSDLGYGYTF.